These 11 T cell receptor beta chains share one sample of origin, sequenced in a study of Ad26.COV2.S vaccination and SARS-CoV-2 variants. Only in-frame clones appear in the TCRdb table, and some are missing; sequencing was by immunoSEQ multiplex PCR. The sample yields 400,000 to 450,000 clones, around 91% seen once. Treatment: about 20 received Ad26.COV2.S at low or high dose, single or two shots; about 5 received placebo; per-sample allocation not given. Repertoires come from day 63 after the first vaccine or placebo injection. This sample comprised peripheral blood, obtained in a trial of Ad26.COV2.S vaccine versus placebo. Receptors originate from a person aged 18-60 years who received the Ad26.COV2.S COVID-19 vaccine or a placebo.

Here the CDR3 reads CASSYPPQGRATGELFF. CDR3 in DNA: TGTGCCAGCAGTTACCCTCCGCAGGGGCGAGCCACCGGGGAGCTGTTTTTT. The rearrangement links TRBV6-2 or TRBV6-3 to TRBJ2-2; possibly TRBD1 for D (6 bases). CDR3 length equals 17 residues. The V gene's germline CDR1 is MNHEY and CDR2 SVGEGT. The V gene lost 2 bases and the J gene lost 4 bases, with 17 bases spanning the gap.

The chain uses TRBV5-1 and TRBJ2-3; 11 bases are a match to TRBD1. The CDR3 totals 16 residues. V lost 4 bases and J lost 3; bases outside the gene matches: 7. Looked up from germline, CDR1 is SGHRS and CDR2 is YFSETQ. Here the CDR3 reads CASSLGQGVTTDTQYF. DNA for the CDR3: TGCGCCAGCAGCCTGGGACAGGGGGTAACAACAGATACGCAGTATTTT. The whole variable domain, remainder taken from reference TRBV5-1 and TRBJ2-3, is KAGVTQTPRYLIKTRGQQVTLSCSPISGHRSVSWYQQTPGQGLQFLFEYFSETQRNKGNFPGRFSGRQFSNSRSEMNVSTLELGDSALYLCASSLGQGVTTDTQYFGPGTRLTVL.

This chain links TRBV4-1 with TRBJ2-3; 11 bases are shared with TRBD2. Germline V lookup: CDR1 MGHRA, CDR2 YSYEKL. The CDR3 spans 15 residues. Unmatched junction bases numbered 4, after V lost 6 bases and J lost 2 bases. The CDR3 spells CASRRLAGYTDTQYF. The CDR3 DNA sequence: TGCGCCAGCAGACGACTAGCGGGATACACAGATACGCAGTATTTT.

This clone was seen only a few times. The J gene is TRBJ2-2, the V gene TRBV27; a weak D match, TRBD2 (7 bases). This CDR3 contains 18 residues. V was clipped by 1 base and J by 5 bases, with 20 bases between them. CDR1 is MNHEY, CDR2 SMNVEV, per germline (reference sequence). The CDR3 DNA is TGTGCCAGCAGTTTATTGGGGGGGCACAATAGCTATACCGGGGAGCTGTTTTTT. It specifies CASSLLGGHNSYTGELFF.

The rearrangement joins TRBV20-1 to TRBJ2-5; D is perhaps TRBD1 or TRBD2 (5 bases each). Germline CDR1 reads DFQATT; CDR2 reads SNEGSKA (reference sequence). This CDR3 region has 11 residues. V gave up 7 bases and J gave up 3 bases, with 9 bases separating them. The CDR3 coding sequence is TGCAGTGTCGGGGCAGAAGAGACCCAGTACTTC. It encodes CSVGAEETQYF.

The rearrangement uses TRBV5-6 and TRBJ1-2, with a weak D call TRBD1 (5 bases). Trimming pared 5 bases from V and 7 bases from J, leaving 12 bases between. The CDR3 consists of 12 residues. CDR1 is SGHDT and CDR2 is YYEEEE in the germline V gene. The CDR3 spells CASSSRELGYTF. The CDR3, as DNA: TGTGCCAGCAGTTCCAGGGAGCTTGGCTACACCTTC.

This clone was observed a single time. This chain links TRBV11-2 with TRBJ2-1; 11 bases are a match to TRBD2. The length of the CDR3 is 16 residues. Unmatched junction bases numbered 11, after V lost 5 bases and J lost 8 bases. Germline V gene data show CDR1 as SGHAT and CDR2 as FQNNGV. CDR3 sequence reads: CASSILSGRAVDEQFF. CDR3 nucleotide sequence: TGTGCCAGCAGCATCCTTAGCGGGAGGGCCGTAGATGAGCAGTTCTTC.

The V call is TRBV29-1, the J call TRBJ2-3; 10 nucleotides align to TRBD2. V lost 3 bases and J lost 3; bases outside the gene matches: 9. Germline V CDR1 and CDR2: SQVTM, ANQGSEA. This CDR3 is built from 16 residues. CDR3 bases: TGCAGCGTTGACGGGCTAGCGGGAGTAAGGACAGATACGCAGTATTTT. Its translation: CSVDGLAGVRTDTQYF.

V gene TRBV18 combines with J gene TRBJ1-5; D is possibly TRBD1 (5 bases). The germline V gene has CDR1 KGHSH and CDR2 LQKENI. The CDR3 runs to 14 residues. Trimming cost V 3 bases and J 7 bases, with 13 bases left between them. The CDR3 region is CASSPGGTGQPQHF. The CDR3 coding sequence is TGTGCCAGCTCACCCGGTGGGACCGGGCAGCCCCAGCATTTT.

The chain uses TRBV5-1 and TRBJ1-4; tentatively, D is TRBD1 (6 bases). Germline V lookup: CDR1 SGHRS, CDR2 YFSETQ. Trimming shortened V by 4 bases and J by 7 bases, and 14 bases separated the two germline ends. The length of the CDR3 is 14 residues. CDR3 loop: CASSGDQGLEKLFF. The CDR3 DNA reads as TGCGCCAGCAGCGGCGACCAGGGGCTTGAAAAACTGTTTTTT.

The rearrangement links TRBV12-3 or TRBV12-4 to TRBJ2-5; D not resolved. The CDR3 consists of 12 residues. The ends were cut back, 9 bases at V and 0 bases at J, with 8 bases in the middle. The CDR3 sequence: CASGRNQETQYF. In DNA form, the CDR3 reads TGTGCCAGTGGCAGGAACCAAGAGACCCAGTACTTC.